The 18 T cell receptor beta chains presented below share a single source sample, sequenced in a study of cytomegalovirus exposure and HLA in healthy donors (dated by TCRdb to about 2017). The library was built by means of the immunoSEQ multiplex PCR assay. This is the immuneACCESS table as TCRdb keeps it, with only in-frame sequences that have V and J called. A part of the clones is gone; compared with another copy, unresolved V genes explain less than half, and the rest is unexplained. The sample table contains approximately 180,000 clones; only one count was recorded for around nine tenths of them. The top ten clones comprise approximately 2.5% of the sample. Sequencing was done on a sample of PBMCs. The receptors derive from a man between 18 and 35 years old in good health and CMV-seropositive.

This chain joins TRBV11-1 and TRBJ1-1, with 8 positions matching TRBD1. Germline loops: CDR1 SGHAT, CDR2 FQDESV (reference sequence). V lost 5 bases to trimming and J lost 6 bases; unmatched junction nucleotides: 2. The CDR3 is made up of 12 amino acids. CDR3 nucleotides: TGTGCCAGCAGCACGGACAGGGCTGAAGCTTTCTTT. It encodes CASSTDRAEAFF.

V is TRBV30 and J is TRBJ2-3; D perhaps matches TRBD2 (6 bases). CDR1 is GTSNPN and CDR2 is SVGIG in the germline V gene (reference sequence). The CDR3 is 14 residues long. V lost 2 bases and J 2 bases, leaving 11 bases between the germline ends. The CDR3 sequence is CAWSNQRATDTQYF. The CDR3 DNA reads TGTGCCTGGAGTAACCAGCGGGCCACAGATACGCAGTATTTT.

In its sample, this clone was seen once. The V gene is TRBV25-1, the J gene TRBJ2-5, with D maybe TRBD1 (5 bases). Per the germline V gene, CDR1 is MGHDK and CDR2 is SYGVNS. V lost 1 base to trimming and J lost 0 bases, with 12 bases between them. This CDR3 has 16 residues. CDR3 sequence reads: CASSELAGWYQETQYF. The CDR3 DNA sequence: TGTGCCAGCAGTGAATTGGCAGGGTGGTACCAAGAGACCCAGTACTTC.

The rearrangement joins TRBV7-8 to TRBJ2-3; D possibly corresponds to TRBD2 (5 bases). CDR1 SGHVS and CDR2 FQNEAQ come from the germline V gene. The CDR3 length is 16 residues. The germline V and J ends were trimmed by 1 base and 5 bases, with 16 bases remaining between them. The CDR3 nucleotides are TGTGCCAGCAGCTTAGTTGCGGGCCTCGAGGAAGATACGCAGTATTTT. The encoded protein is CASSLVAGLEEDTQYF.

CDR3 nucleotide sequence: TGTGCCAGCAGTTGGACAGGTTTAAGAGGGGATTCACCCCTCCACTTT. Translating gives CASSWTGLRGDSPLHF. The rearrangement uses TRBV7-9 and TRBJ1-6; 7 bases match TRBD1. V shed 6 bases, J shed 8 bases, and the junction held 13 bases outside the gene matches. The CDR3 length is 16 residues. Germline V CDR1 and CDR2: SEHNR, FQNEAQ (reference sequence).

This chain uses TRBV7-3 with TRBJ2-2; the D is unclear. This CDR3 has 15 residues. Germline CDR1 and CDR2: SGHTA and FQGTGA. The V end was cut by 5 bases, the J end by 2 bases, with 12 bases between. In DNA form, the CDR3 reads TGTGCCAGCAGCCCGGCGAGGCGAAACACCGGGGAGCTGTTTTTT. This codes for CASSPARRNTGELFF.

This clone has just one count. The chain is built from TRBV10-3 and TRBJ2-3, with 15 bases identical to TRBD2. The V gene's germline CDR1 is ENHRY and CDR2 SYGVKD. The J segment lost 0 bases and the V segment lost 5 bases, leaving 6 bases of the junction unmatched. CDR3 length equals 18 residues. CDR3 in amino acids: CAISLGTSGRYSTDTQYF. CDR3 in DNA: TGTGCCATCAGTTTGGGGACTAGCGGGAGGTATAGCACAGATACGCAGTATTTT.

The chain recombines TRBV13 with TRBJ2-1, with 16 bases matching TRBD2. V dropped 5 bases and J dropped 4; count of bases not matched to a gene: 5. The CDR3 spans 17 residues. CDR1 and CDR2 (germline): PRHDT, FYEKMQ (reference sequence). The CDR3: CASSAGTSGGGYNEQFF. The CDR3 DNA follows: TGTGCCAGCAGCGCTGGGACTAGCGGGGGGGGATACAATGAGCAGTTCTTC.

The rearrangement links TRBV7-9 to TRBJ1-2, with 10 positions matching TRBD1. The CDR3 is 13 residues long. Losses at the gene ends were 5 bases for V and 5 bases for J; bases not matched to a gene: 2. Germline V gene data show CDR1 as SEHNR and CDR2 as FQNEAQ (reference sequence). In DNA form, the CDR3 reads TGTGCCAGCAGCACGGACAGGGGGTATGGCTACACCTTC. Translating gives CASSTDRGYGYTF.

The chain is built from TRBV13 and TRBJ1-1, with 8 positions matching TRBD1. Germline V CDR1 and CDR2: PRHDT, FYEKMQ (reference sequence). The CDR3 spans 14 residues. V shed 5 bases and J 1 base; nucleotides not matched to a gene: 3. The CDR3 region is CASSAGTGNTEAFF. The CDR3 bases are TGTGCCAGCAGCGCCGGGACAGGGAACACTGAAGCTTTCTTT.

The J gene is TRBJ2-5, the V gene TRBV7-3, with 10 bases matching TRBD2. The CDR3 runs 15 residues. CDR1 is SGHTA and CDR2 is FQGTGA in the germline V gene. V gave up 3 bases and J gave up 5 bases; unmatched junction bases: 6. The CDR3: CASSFQRGGGETQYF. The CDR3 DNA reads as TGTGCCAGCAGCTTTCAGCGGGGGGGCGGGGAGACCCAGTACTTC.

This clone was detected once. The gene calls are TRBV20-1 and TRBJ1-1, with D perhaps TRBD1 (5 bases). This CDR3 is 11 amino acids long. Per germline, CDR1 DFQATT and CDR2 SNEGSKA (reference sequence). CDR3 coding DNA: TGCATCCCGGACAAGAACACTGAAGCTTTCTTT. Its protein is CIPDKNTEAFF.

This chain uses TRBV28 with TRBJ2-5; D is perhaps TRBD1 (6 bases). Trimming cost V 8 bases and J 7 bases, with 14 bases left between them. The CDR3 totals 12 residues. In germline, CDR1 is MDHEN, CDR2 SYDVKM. CDR3 region: CASYSIGGTQYF. CDR3 nucleotide sequence: TGTGCCAGCTACTCCATAGGGGGGACCCAGTACTTC.

V is TRBV25-1 and J is TRBJ2-5; the match to TRBD1 covers 9 bases. Trimming at V came to 3 bases and at J to 5 bases, leaving 10 bases not matched to a gene. The V gene's germline CDR1 is MGHDK and CDR2 SYGVNS. This CDR3 spans 16 amino acids. CDR3 nucleotides: TGTGCCAGCAGTGACCCATACAGGGGGCTAGAGGAGACCCAGTACTTC. It is translated as CASSDPYRGLEETQYF.

The J gene is TRBJ2-1, the V gene TRBV6-6; D unclear. Between the trimmed V and J ends, which lost 7 bases and 10 bases, there was a span of 20 bases. The CDR3 loop spans 14 amino acids. Germline CDR1 reads MNHNY; CDR2 reads SVGAGI (reference sequence). CDR3 residues: CASTGSDTPWEQFF. The CDR3 nucleotides are TGTGCCAGCACCGGATCAGACACGCCGTGGGAGCAGTTCTTC.

This chain joins TRBV7-2 and TRBJ1-4; TRBD1 is a possible D gene (5 bases). This CDR3 has 15 residues. Between the trimmed V and J ends, which lost 1 base and 4 bases, there was a span of 10 bases. The germline gives CDR1 SGHTA, CDR2 FQGNSA. CDR3 DNA: TGTGCCAGCAGCTTAGGGCGGGGACTTAATGAAAAACTGTTTTTT. Translation: CASSLGRGLNEKLFF.

J is TRBJ2-3 and V is TRBV7-3, with 10 bases fitting TRBD2. V was clipped by 8 bases and J by 4 bases; unmatched bases: 6. In germline, CDR1 is SGHTA, CDR2 FQGTGA. CDR3 length: 14 amino acids. The chain's CDR3 is CASSSGGAADTQYF. DNA for the CDR3: TGTGCCAGCTCCAGCGGGGGGGCGGCAGATACGCAGTATTTT.

V gene TRBV13 combines with J gene TRBJ2-1; tentatively, D is TRBD1 (7 bases). With 5 bases removed from V and 2 bases from J, the gap between germline ends came to 13 bases. CDR1 and CDR2 from the germline V gene are PRHDT and FYEKMQ (reference sequence). The CDR3 consists of 15 residues. The CDR3 is CASSVQGGTYNEQFF. In DNA, the CDR3 is TGTGCCAGCAGCGTGCAGGGGGGTACCTACAATGAGCAGTTCTTC.